Below, one TCR beta chain is given with its context. Antigen unknown. The junction departs from germline at one end; a sequencing error may be responsible. The source of the sample is a study of OX40 agonist ivuxolimab in advanced cancers. Study-wide results and caveats: Among the lowest peripheral clonal expansion occurred in 0.1-3.0 mg/kg partial responders.

Profiling relied on immunoSEQ multiplex PCR, and the TCRdb table lists in-frame clones only, not all of them. Of roughly 61,000 clones listed, 87% are singletons. The CDR3 has 14 amino acids. Germline-derived CDR1 and CDR2 are LNHDA and SQIVND (reference sequence). V and J are TRBV19 and TRBJ2-7; 9 bases line up with TRBD2. The source material was CD4+ or CD8+ T cells sorted from blood, sampled in a trial of the OX40 agonist ivuxolimab. The sequence was obtained from an adult with an advanced solid tumor such as melanoma, head and neck, liver or kidney cancer. The CDR3 here is CASSSGRLSYEQYF. The CDR3 region has the DNA TGTGCCAGCAGTAGCGGGAGACTCTCCTACGAGCAGTACTTC.